This T cell receptor beta chain was identified during a study of blood T cell repertoires in COVID-19. The overall study: Sources were T cells, B-cell-depleted T cells, or PBMCs; the material itself was cDNA or gDNA.

The CDR3 spans 15 residues. V was pared by 5 bases and J by 5 bases, with 8 bases of the junction left unmatched. CDR1 and CDR2 (germline): SGHTA, FQGTGA. In the authors' workflow: Quantification of nucleated cells was approximated via reference gene primer amplification. Produced via immunoSEQ multiplex PCR; TCRdb's table is partial and in-frame only. That table furnishes V, J and clone size, whereas the DNA furnished D and trimming. Altogether tens of thousands of clones are present, over 70% being singletons, with the ten largest covering approximately 4.3%. This chain links TRBV7-3 with TRBJ2-2; 7 positions match TRBD1. This TCR came from a human donor in a cohort sampled during active COVID-19. The sample comprised peripheral blood. The CDR3 sequence is CASSASGQPTGELFF. The CDR3 DNA is TGTGCCAGCAGCGCCTCGGGACAGCCAACCGGGGAGCTGTTTTTT.